These T cell receptor beta chains were read from a single sample in a study of regulatory T cells in long-lasting Graves disease. MiXCR was run by TCRdb on the multiplex PCR reads, yielding one entry per CDR3 protein. The sample comprises 600,000 to 850,000 distinct CDR3 sequences, about 30% of which are singletons, and roughly 46% rests with the top ten. The material was peripheral blood mononuclear cells (PBMCs), obtained when the disease was refractory, from a patient treated with antithyroid drugs. The receptors come from a female donor with Graves disease. The CDR3 runs from the conserved cysteine through the conserved F or W. A D gene is named only where the DNA matches it firmly. Not all rows give a size; the values are once, few, many and, for expanded clones, a class.

D gene: NA
clone size: NA
CDR3 length: 13
J gene: TRBJ1-3
V gene: TRBV25-1
CDR3 DNA: TGTGCCAGCAACGAACCGGCAGGAAACACCATATATTTT
CDR3 protein: CASNEPAGNTIYF

D gene: NA
clone size: few
CDR3 length: 15
J gene: TRBJ1-1
V gene: TRBV6-1
CDR3 DNA: TGTGCCAGCAGCGGGGAGCCCAGAGGGCACACTGAAGCTTTCTTT
CDR3 protein: CASSGEPRGHTEAFF

D gene: NA
clone size: NA
CDR3 length: 14
J gene: TRBJ1-1
V gene: TRBV11-2
CDR3 DNA: TGTGCCAGCAGCCCTTCCCGAACGGTCACTGAAGCTTTCTTT
CDR3 protein: CASSPSRTVTEAFF

D gene: TRBD1
clone size: NA
CDR3 length: 15
J gene: TRBJ2-2
V gene: TRBV11-2
CDR3 DNA: TGTGCCAGCAGCATCCGGGACAGGGGTACCGGGGAGCTGTTTTTT
CDR3 protein: CASSIRDRGTGELFF

D gene: TRBD1
clone size: NA
CDR3 length: 14
J gene: TRBJ2-7
V gene: TRBV2
CDR3 DNA: TGTGCCAGCACCTGGACAGGAGATTCCTACGAGCAGTACTTC
CDR3 protein: CASTWTGDSYEQYF

D gene: NA
clone size: NA
CDR3 length: 12
J gene: TRBJ1-2
V gene: TRBV29-1
CDR3 DNA: TGCAGCGTTGAAATAGGGCGCTTCGGCTACACCTTC
CDR3 protein: CSVEIGRFGYTF

D gene: NA
clone size: few
CDR3 length: 15
J gene: TRBJ1-2
V gene: TRBV6-1
CDR3 DNA: TGTGCCAGCAGCTGGACAGCCTCCCCCGACTATGGCTACACCTTC
CDR3 protein: CASSWTASPDYGYTF

D gene: TRBD1
clone size: few
CDR3 length: 16
J gene: TRBJ1-1
V gene: TRBV12-3/TRBV12-4
CDR3 DNA: TGTGCCAGCAGCATAGGGAGTCAGGGGGCTGGGACTGAAGCTTTCTTT
CDR3 protein: CASSIGSQGAGTEAFF

D gene: NA
clone size: NA
CDR3 length: 14
J gene: TRBJ1-1
V gene: TRBV15
CDR3 DNA: TGTGCCACCAGTCCCGGGACGGTAAACACTGAAGCTTTCTTT
CDR3 protein: CATSPGTVNTEAFF

D gene: TRBD1
clone size: few
CDR3 length: 15
J gene: TRBJ2-7
V gene: TRBV3-1
CDR3 DNA: TGTGCCAGCAGCCAAGCGGCGACAGGGGTCGACGAGCAGTACTTC
CDR3 protein: CASSQAATGVDEQYF

D gene: NA
clone size: NA
CDR3 length: 15
J gene: TRBJ1-2
V gene: TRBV2
CDR3 DNA: TGTGCCAGCAGGGTTGGGGGGGGGATCTTCTATGGCTACACCTTC
CDR3 protein: CASRVGGGIFYGYTF

D gene: TRBD2
clone size: NA
CDR3 length: 17
J gene: TRBJ2-1
V gene: TRBV9
CDR3 DNA: TGTGCCAGCAGCGGGGATCAGGCGGGAGGGATAAACAATGAGCAGTTCTTC
CDR3 protein: CASSGDQAGGINNEQFF

D gene: NA
clone size: NA
CDR3 length: 14
J gene: TRBJ1-6
V gene: TRBV3-1
CDR3 DNA: TGTGCCAGCAATCAGGGAGGGAGAGATTCACCCCTCCACTTT
CDR3 protein: CASNQGGRDSPLHF

D gene: TRBD1
clone size: NA
CDR3 length: 17
J gene: TRBJ1-2
V gene: TRBV14
CDR3 DNA: TGTGCCAGCAGCCCTCACACCGGGACAGGGGGAGTCTATGGCTACACCTTC
CDR3 protein: CASSPHTGTGGVYGYTF

D gene: NA
clone size: few
CDR3 length: 13
J gene: TRBJ1-1
V gene: TRBV11-2
CDR3 DNA: TGTGCCAGCAGCTCGGCAGGGAACCTTGAAGCTTTCTTT
CDR3 protein: CASSSAGNLEAFF